These T cell receptor beta chains were read from a single sample in a study of CD8 T cells in Susac syndrome. TCRdb re-called the immunoSEQ multiplex PCR reads through MiXCR, storing one row per CDR3 protein. In the table there are about 190,000 distinct CDR3 sequences, around 95% of which are singletons. Material for sequencing was CD4+ T cells from PBMCs. All receptors derive from a human donor with Susac syndrome. CDR3s include the opening cysteine and the closing phenylalanine or tryptophan. A D gene is named only where the DNA matches it firmly. Clone size is stated in some rows and not others, as once, few, many or a class when expanded.

size,V,J,length,D,CDR3,DNA
-,TRBV29-1,TRBJ2-3,13,-,CSVEGPRRDTQYF,TGCAGCGTTGAAGGTCCCCGGAGAGATACGCAGTATTTT
-,TRBV30,TRBJ1-1,14,-,CAWSVGHSNTEAFF,TGTGCCTGGAGTGTCGGGCACTCGAACACTGAAGCTTTCTTT
-,TRBV19,TRBJ1-2,18,-,CARTPPDWGEVKCYGYTF,TGTGCCAGGACCCCCCCAGACTGGGGGGAAGTCAAGTGCTATGGCTACACCTTC
-,TRBV9,TRBJ1-1,15,-,CASSVVVGPNTEAFF,TGTGCCAGCAGCGTAGTGGTAGGGCCTAACACTGAAGCTTTCTTT
-,TRBV3-1,TRBJ2-5,14,-,CASSVGGGERTQYF,TGTGCCAGCAGCGTAGGCGGCGGGGAACGGACCCAGTACTTC
-,TRBV28,TRBJ1-5,13,-,CASKGGNNQPQHF,TGTGCCAGCAAAGGGGGAAACAATCAGCCCCAGCATTTT
-,TRBV27,TRBJ2-6,16,TRBD1,CASSFSRGSGANVLTF,TGTGCCAGCAGTTTCTCCAGGGGGTCTGGGGCCAACGTCCTGACTTTC
-,TRBV19,TRBJ1-6,13,-,CASSEAANSPLHF,TGTGCCAGTAGTGAGGCCGCCAATTCACCCCTCCACTTT
-,TRBV7-7,TRBJ2-3,13,-,CASSSDNGDTQYF,TGTGCCAGCAGCTCGGATAATGGAGATACGCAGTATTTT
-,TRBV6-5,TRBJ2-2,14,TRBD1,CASSGQGVSGELFF,TGTGCCAGCAGTGGACAGGGTGTGTCCGGGGAGCTTTTTTTT
-,TRBV7-9,TRBJ2-7,15,TRBD1,CASSGPGQGAYEQYF,TGTGCCAGCAGCGGGCCGGGACAGGGAGCCTACGAGCAGTACTTC
-,TRBV3-1,TRBJ2-6,18,-,CASSRLPRAHSETNVLTF,TGTGCCAGCAGCCGCCTGCCCCGGGCCCACTCTGAGACCAACGTCCTGACTTTC
-,TRBV4-3,TRBJ2-1,15,TRBD2,CASSRPTSGVSEQFF,TGCGCCAGCAGCCGCCCGACTAGCGGGGTCAGTGAGCAGTTCTTC
-,TRBV3-1,TRBJ1-2,15,TRBD1,CASSPTRQGNYGYTF,TGTGCCAGCAGCCCTACCCGACAGGGCAACTATGGCTACACCTTC
-,TRBV20-1,TRBJ2-7,13,-,CSASPPALYEQYF,TGCAGTGCTAGTCCGCCAGCCCTCTACGAGCAGTACTTC
once,TRBV7-6,TRBJ2-7,15,TRBD1,CASSFSGTGEGEQYF,TGTGCCAGCAGCTTTTCCGGGACAGGGGAAGGCGAGCAGTACTTC
-,TRBV18,TRBJ1-5,15,-,CASSRTVPFNQPQHF,TGTGCCAGCTCACGGACAGTCCCCTTTAATCAGCCCCAGCATTTT
-,TRBV30,TRBJ1-2,15,-,CAWSRLTPFSHGYTF,TGTGCCTGGAGCCGTTTGACCCCCTTTAGCCATGGCTACACCTTC
-,TRBV7-7,TRBJ2-7,15,TRBD2,CASSSGLAGEYEQYF,TGTGCCAGCAGCTCAGGACTAGCGGGGGAATACGAGCAGTACTTC
-,TRBV11-2,TRBJ2-5,12,TRBD1,CASSLDRETQYF,TGTGCCAGCAGCTTGGACAGGGAGACCCAGTACTTC
-,TRBV29-1,TRBJ1-3,16,-,CSAQSSLNSGGNTIYF,TGCAGCGCTCAATCGTCCCTGAACTCTGGTGGAAACACCATATATTTT
-,TRBV10-3,TRBJ1-1,12,-,CAARDTNTEAFF,TGTGCCGCCCGGGACACGAACACTGAAGCTTTCTTT
-,TRBV6-5,TRBJ2-2,14,-,CASRIQGNTGELFF,TGTGCCAGCAGAATCCAGGGGAACACCGGGGAGCTGTTTTTT
-,TRBV29-1,TRBJ1-2,15,TRBD1,CSVEETGGPVYGYTF,TGCAGCGTTGAGGAGACAGGGGGCCCCGTCTATGGCTACACCTTC
-,TRBV2,TRBJ2-3,14,TRBD1,CASTPGQGTDTQYF,TGTGCCAGCACCCCGGGACAGGGCACAGATACGCAGTATTTT
-,TRBV20-1,TRBJ1-1,14,-,CSARSSWIDTEAFF,TGCAGTGCTAGGAGTAGCTGGATTGACACTGAAGCTTTCTTT
few,TRBV12-3/TRBV12-4,TRBJ1-2,13,-,CASSLGGQYGYTF,TGTGCCAGCAGTTTGGGAGGGCAGTATGGCTACACCTTC
-,TRBV29-1,TRBJ1-1,14,-,CSARPDRGNTEAFF,TGCAGCGCCCGTCCTGACCGAGGTAACACTGAAGCTTTCTTT
-,TRBV7-2,TRBJ2-1,15,-,CASSFRSLGWDEQFF,TGTGCCAGCAGCTTTAGATCTCTGGGGTGGGATGAGCAGTTCTTC
-,TRBV9,TRBJ1-2,14,-,CASSVDGVTYGYTF,TGTGCCAGCAGCGTAGACGGGGTCACCTATGGCTACACCTTC
-,TRBV20-1,TRBJ2-3,14,-,CSAIRTDLTDTQYF,TGCAGTGCTATCCGGACGGACCTCACAGATACGCAGTATTTT
-,TRBV30,TRBJ2-7,14,-,CAWSVSGARYEQYF,TGTGCCTGGAGTGTATCAGGGGCTCGTTACGAGCAGTACTTC
-,TRBV4-2,TRBJ2-5,16,-,CASSQEGARQGETQYF,TGTGCCAGCAGCCAAGAAGGCGCCAGGCAGGGGGAGACCCAGTACTTC
-,TRBV25-1,TRBJ1-2,13,TRBD1,CASSDNRGYGYTF,TGTGCCAGCAGTGACAACAGGGGTTATGGCTACACCTTC
-,TRBV2,TRBJ2-7,12,-,CASKRASYEQYF,TGTGCCAGCAAAAGGGCTTCCTACGAGCAGTACTTC
-,TRBV5-4,TRBJ2-5,15,TRBD2,CASSARLAGEETQYF,TGTGCCAGCAGCGCCCGACTAGCGGGAGAAGAGACCCAGTACTTC
-,TRBV5-4,TRBJ2-7,15,TRBD1,CASSPGTGSFGEQYF,TGTGCCAGCAGCCCCGGGACAGGGTCCTTCGGGGAGCAGTACTTC
-,TRBV5-4,TRBJ1-1,12,-,CASGSPNTEAFF,TGTGCCAGCGGCAGCCCGAACACTGAAGCTTTCTTT
-,TRBV27,TRBJ1-6,10,-,CASGYSPLHF,TGTGCCAGCGGATATTCACCCCTCCACTTT
-,TRBV18,TRBJ2-3,15,TRBD2,CASSRSGGAPDTQYF,TGTGCCAGCTCTAGAAGCGGGGGGGCCCCGGATACGCAGTATTTT
once,TRBV9,TRBJ2-1,15,TRBD2,CASSVTSGVTVEQFF,TGTGCCAGCAGCGTGACTAGCGGGGTCACAGTTGAGCAGTTCTTC
-,TRBV30,TRBJ2-7,11,-,CAWSAVVEQYF,TGTGCCTGGAGTGCCGTGGTGGAGCAGTACTTC
-,TRBV7-2,TRBJ1-1,13,-,CASSLRDLTEAFF,TGTGCCAGCAGCTTACGAGACCTTACTGAAGCTTTCTTT
-,TRBV25-1,TRBJ2-1,18,TRBD2,CASSDKERLAGLYNEQFF,TGTGCCAGCAGTGATAAAGAGAGACTAGCGGGCCTTTACAATGAGCAGTTCTTC
-,TRBV21-1,TRBJ2-1,14,-,CASSMKRGGVEQFF,TGTGCCAGCAGCATGAAGAGGGGGGGGGTTGAGCAGTTCTTC
-,TRBV11-1,TRBJ2-1,15,-,CASSPGTQPEDEQFF,TGTGCCAGCAGCCCCGGGACACAACCAGAAGATGAGCAGTTCTTC
-,TRBV7-3,TRBJ2-1,17,TRBD2,CASRAWTSGDIRAEQFF,TGTGCCAGCAGGGCTTGGACTAGCGGGGACATTCGGGCTGAGCAGTTCTTC
-,TRBV30,TRBJ1-2,13,-,CAWSQGPGNGYTF,TGTGCCTGGAGCCAGGGCCCCGGTAATGGCTACACCTTC
-,TRBV12-3/TRBV12-4,TRBJ2-3,15,TRBD1,CASSTRQGPADTQYF,TGTGCCAGCAGTACGCGACAGGGCCCGGCAGATACGCAGTATTTT
-,TRBV29-1,TRBJ2-2,14,-,CSVAVRGATGELFF,TGCAGCGTTGCGGTCAGGGGGGCCACCGGGGAGCTGTTTTTT
-,TRBV4-3,TRBJ2-5,13,-,CASSQELVLTQYF,TGCGCCAGCAGCCAGGAACTTGTGTTGACCCAGTACTTC
-,TRBV4-3,TRBJ2-2,14,-,CASSQDPLSGELFF,TGCGCCAGCAGCCAAGACCCCCTATCGGGGGAGCTGTTTTTT